Following are 26 T cell receptor beta chains from one sample sequenced in a study of shared clonotypes between healthy human individuals (dated by TCRdb to 2018 to 2021). The library was produced with the immunoSEQ multiplex PCR assay. TCRdb re-hosts the immuneACCESS table, in-frame sequences only. Its copies lack some clones; in the studies checked, an unresolved V gene accounts for under half of them, and the cause for the rest is not known. For this sample there are approximately 500,000 clones; 60% to 80% appear just once. In total, the top ten clones hold about 11% of the sample. The specimen was PBMCs. These TCRs come from a middle-aged woman in good health. Some clones in this sample may be carry-over from other donors' samples.

The sample holds a few counts of this clone. The rearrangement uses TRBV11-2 and TRBJ2-5; D could derive from TRBD1 or TRBD2 (6 bases each). Trimming took 2 bases from V and 5 from J, leaving 15 bases between them. Per the germline V gene, CDR1 is SGHAT and CDR2 is FQNNGV. This CDR3 region has 15 residues. CDR3 coding DNA: TGTGCCAGCAGCTTAAGCGGGCCTGGGGGCGAGACCCAGTACTTC. It is translated as CASSLSGPGGETQYF.

Many counts were recorded for this clone. The V gene is TRBV2, the J gene TRBJ1-4; TRBD1 matches 10 bases. V lost 8 bases and J lost 7; bases outside the gene matches: 1. The germline V gene encodes CDR1 SNHLY and CDR2 FYNNEI. The CDR3 is 12 amino acids. The CDR3 reads CASRDRGEKLFF. CDR3 bases: TGTGCCAGCCGGGACAGGGGTGAAAAACTGTTTTTT.

To note about this clone: At one boundary the junction diverges from the germline segment, which might be a read error. This chain connects TRBV7-2 to TRBJ1-1, with D hard to call. The CDR3 is 13 residues long. Germline V lookup: CDR1 SGHTA, CDR2 FQGNSA. The CDR3 nucleotides are TGTGCCTGCAGCTTGCGGGTGCCCACTGAAGCTTTCTTT. Its protein product is CACSLRVPTEAFF.

The chain joins TRBV27 to TRBJ2-5; 14 bases agree with TRBD2. This CDR3 is built from 16 residues. After removal of 5 bases from V and 5 bases from J, the junction contained 7 bases not matched to a gene. Germline assignment: CDR1 MNHEY and CDR2 SMNVEV (reference sequence). The CDR3 loop is CASSPLGLAGEETQYF. The CDR3 DNA reads as TGTGCCAGCAGTCCCTTGGGACTAGCGGGAGAGGAGACCCAGTACTTC.

The V gene is TRBV7-3, the J gene TRBJ2-3; 10 bases are shared with TRBD2. Germline lookup yields CDR1 SGHTA and CDR2 FQGTGA. The CDR3 extends over 14 amino acids. V gave up 0 bases and J gave up 10 bases; unmatched junction bases: 4. The CDR3 DNA reads TGTGCCAGCAGCTTAACACAGCGGGAGGGCCCGCAGTATTTT. It codes for CASSLTQREGPQYF. Looking up the rest from reference TRBV7-3 and TRBJ2-3 gives the full variable domain: GAGVSQTPSNKVTEKGKYVELRCDPISGHTALYWYRQSLGQGPEFLIYFQGTGAADDSGLPNDRFFAVRPEGSVSTLKIQRTERGDSAVYLCASSLTQREGPQYFGPGTRLTVL.

The genes are TRBV4-2 and TRBJ1-2; tentative D call: TRBD1 (5 bases). The V gene lost 2 bases and the J gene lost 5 bases, with 15 bases spanning the gap. This CDR3 is built from 15 residues. CDR1 LGHNA and CDR2 YNFKEQ come from the germline V gene. The CDR3 region is CASSQPLMTAYGYTF. The CDR3 DNA follows: TGTGCCAGCAGCCAACCGTTAATGACAGCTTATGGCTACACCTTC.

This sequence joins TRBV7-2 and TRBJ2-2; tentatively, D is TRBD2 (6 bases). CDR1 is SGHTA, CDR2 FQGNSA, per germline. This CDR3 comprises 15 residues. V dropped 2 bases and J dropped 8 bases, with 15 bases sitting between them. The CDR3 sequence: CASSLSLALGGELFF. For the CDR3, the DNA is TGTGCCAGCAGCTTAAGTCTAGCGCTGGGGGGGGAGCTGTTTTTT.

The chain couples TRBV7-9 to TRBJ2-1; the D gene is possibly TRBD1 (5 bases). Germline CDR1 is SEHNR and CDR2 is FQNEAQ (reference sequence). CDR3 length equals 13 residues. The V gene lost 1 base and the J gene lost 6 bases, with 7 bases spanning the gap. The CDR3 DNA follows: TGTGCCAGCAGCTTAGTCAGGGTCAATGAGCAGTTCTTC. Protein sequence: CASSLVRVNEQFF.

The chain employs TRBV28 and TRBJ1-4; no definite D call. The germline V gene has CDR1 MDHEN and CDR2 SYDVKM. The CDR3 has 13 amino acids. Trimming removed 6 bases at V and 8 bases at J, with 13 bases between. The CDR3 DNA reads as TGTGCCAGCAGCTCCGCCCTTGGAGAAAAACTGTTTTTT. The encoded protein is CASSSALGEKLFF.

As to this clone: Being one base from a much bigger clone, this may be a read error. The rearrangement uses TRBV6-6 and TRBJ2-7; 13 nucleotides match TRBD2. The V segment lost 6 bases and the J segment 4 bases; nucleotides outside the gene matches: 3. Germline values: CDR1 MNHNY, CDR2 SVGAGI (reference sequence). The CDR3 sequence is 14 residues long. The CDR3 DNA reads TGTGCCAGCAGGTGGACTAGCGGGAGATACGAGCAGTACGTC. Protein product: CASRWTSGRYEQYV.

This rearrangement joins TRBV29-1 to TRBJ2-3; TRBD1 matches 10 bases. V lost 6 bases, J lost 6 bases, and 9 bases stayed unmatched. The germline CDR1 and CDR2 sequences are SQVTM and ANQGSEA. The CDR3 runs 14 residues. This chain's CDR3 is CSVAKGQGMDTQYF. CDR3 coding DNA: TGCAGCGTAGCCAAGGGACAGGGGATGGATACGCAGTATTTT.

The chain is built from TRBV19 and TRBJ2-7, with TRBD2 identical over 11 bases. After removal of 3 bases from V and 7 bases from J, the junction contained 8 bases not matched to a gene. CDR3 size: 15 residues. Looked up from germline, CDR1 is LNHDA and CDR2 is SQIVND (reference sequence). The CDR3 spells CASSIRLAGGEEQYF. The CDR3 region has the DNA TGTGCCAGTAGTATCCGATTAGCGGGAGGGGAAGAGCAGTACTTC.

This clone was seen more than once but under ten times. The chain combines TRBV5-1 with TRBJ2-2; 10 positions match TRBD2. Germline V gene sequence: CDR1 SGHRS, CDR2 YFSETQ. The length of the CDR3 is 16 residues. Trimming took 2 bases from V and 4 from J; bases not matched to a gene: 5. Here the CDR3 DNA reads TGCGCCAGCAGCTTACGGACTAGCGGAATCACCGGGGAGCTGTTTTTT. Protein: CASSLRTSGITGELFF.

This clone was seen once. The chain recombines TRBV11-2 with TRBJ2-1; 9 bases map to TRBD2. Germline CDR1 and CDR2: SGHAT and FQNNGV. This CDR3 spans 14 amino acids. V trimming: 4 bases; J trimming: 7 bases; junction bases outside the gene matches: 5. CDR3 region: CASSSGGRGNEQFF. CDR3 in DNA: TGTGCCAGCAGCTCAGGCGGGAGGGGGAATGAGCAGTTCTTC. Complete variable domain (other parts from reference TRBV11-2 and TRBJ2-1): EAGVAQSPRYKIIEKRQSVAFWCNPISGHATLYWYQQILGQGPKLLIQFQNNGVVDDSQLPKDRFSAERLKGVDSTLKIQPAKLEDSAVYLCASSSGGRGNEQFFGPGTRLTVL.

With respect to this clone: A far larger clone is a single base away, which makes a read error likely. The rearrangement joins TRBV7-3 to TRBJ1-6; 7 bases are a match to TRBD1. Germline loops: CDR1 SGHTA, CDR2 FQGTGA. The CDR3 has 13 residues. The CDR3 region has the DNA TGTACCAGCAGCACGGGACAGAATTCACCCCTCCACTTT. It encodes CTSSTGQNSPLHF.

The chain combines TRBV2 with TRBJ1-2; 9 bases align to TRBD1. Germline CDR1 is SNHLY and CDR2 is FYNNEI. The CDR3 covers 14 residues. After removal of 0 bases from V and 5 bases from J, the junction contained 1 base not matched to a gene. DNA for the CDR3: TGTGCCAGCAGTGAAGCCGGGACAGGGTATGGCTACACCTTC. Translation gives CASSEAGTGYGYTF.

The V call is TRBV7-3, the J call TRBJ2-3; no clear D. Germline V gene lookup returns CDR1 SGHTA and CDR2 FQGTGA. V was clipped by 4 bases and J by 6 bases, with 8 bases between them. The CDR3 consists of 12 residues. The CDR3 nucleotides read TGTGCCAGCAGCTGGGTTGGGGATACGCAGTATTTT. Translation gives CASSWVGDTQYF.

The chain joins TRBV7-2 to TRBJ2-7; TRBD1 agrees at 9 bases. This CDR3 region has 14 residues. J gave up 4 bases and V 4 bases, and 5 bases lay outside the gene matches. Germline V gene lookup returns CDR1 SGHTA and CDR2 FQGNSA. The chain's CDR3 is CASSSMTGGYEQYF. The CDR3 DNA sequence: TGTGCCAGCAGCTCCATGACAGGGGGGTACGAGCAGTACTTC.

This chain links TRBV5-1 with TRBJ2-3, with 7 bases aligning to TRBD1. V was pared by 3 bases and J by 4 bases, with 8 bases of the junction left unmatched. Per germline, CDR1 SGHRS and CDR2 YFSETQ. The CDR3 has 15 amino acids. CDR3 protein: CASSYRGPEADTQYF. Written as DNA, the CDR3 is TGCGCCAGCAGCTACAGGGGACCCGAGGCAGATACGCAGTATTTT.

This chain uses TRBV2 with TRBJ1-1; the D gene is possibly TRBD1 (6 bases). CDR3 size: 13 residues. Germline V lookup: CDR1 SNHLY, CDR2 FYNNEI. With 6 bases removed from V and 6 bases from J, the gap between germline ends came to 14 bases. CDR3 loop: CASRAGTIAEAFF. CDR3 bases: TGTGCCAGCAGGGCGGGGACAATCGCTGAAGCTTTCTTT.

For the CDR3, the DNA is TGTGCCAGTAGTGCCGGGACAGGGGTAGGAAACATTCAGTACTTC. This codes for CASSAGTGVGNIQYF. The genes are TRBV19 and TRBJ2-4, with TRBD1 matching over 10 bases. V was pared by 5 bases and J by 6 bases, with 7 bases of the junction left unmatched. Germline V gives CDR1 LNHDA, CDR2 SQIVND (reference sequence). The CDR3 runs 15 residues. Full variable domain (outside the CDR3, taken from reference TRBV19 and TRBJ2-4): DGGITQSPKYLFRKEGQNVTLSCEQNLNHDAMYWYRQDPGQGLRLIYYSQIVNDFQKGDIAEGYSVSREKKESFPLTVTSAQKNPTAFYLCASSAGTGVGNIQYFGAGTRLSVL.

The gene calls are TRBV4-2 and TRBJ2-2; tentatively, D is TRBD2 (5 bases). CDR3 size: 18 residues. V lost 0 bases and J lost 0, with 14 bases in between. Germline-derived CDR1 and CDR2 are LGHNA and YNFKEQ. CDR3 protein: CASSQEPSPSANTGELFF. The CDR3 nucleotides are TGTGCCAGCAGCCAAGAACCTAGCCCAAGTGCGAACACCGGGGAGCTGTTTTTT.

This chain connects TRBV5-4 to TRBJ1-2; D perhaps matches TRBD1 (6 bases). Germline CDR1 is SGHNT and CDR2 is YYREEE (reference sequence). The CDR3 contains 15 residues. The V end was cut by 0 bases, the J end by 2 bases, with 11 bases between. The CDR3 here is CASSLEETGNYGYTF. As DNA, the CDR3 is TGTGCCAGCAGCTTGGAGGAAACAGGGAACTATGGCTACACCTTC.

The J gene is TRBJ2-1, the V gene TRBV11-2; TRBD2 agrees at 9 bases. The trim removed 5 bases at V and 4 bases at J, leaving 9 bases unmatched. Germline V CDR1 and CDR2: SGHAT, FQNNGV. CDR3 size: 16 residues. CDR3 sequence reads: CASSIWETSGYNEQFF. CDR3 nucleotides: TGTGCCAGCAGCATTTGGGAGACTAGCGGTTACAATGAGCAGTTCTTC. The full variable domain, with the rest looked up from reference TRBV11-2 and TRBJ2-1, is EAGVAQSPRYKIIEKRQSVAFWCNPISGHATLYWYQQILGQGPKLLIQFQNNGVVDDSQLPKDRFSAERLKGVDSTLKIQPAKLEDSAVYLCASSIWETSGYNEQFFGPGTRLTVL.

The chain has TRBV15 and TRBJ2-1, with D possibly matching TRBD1 (6 bases). Between the trimmed V and J ends, which lost 0 bases and 3 bases, there was a span of 9 bases. The CDR3 runs 15 residues. Germline assignment: CDR1 LNHNV and CDR2 YYDKDF (reference sequence). The CDR3 DNA follows: TGTGCCACCAGCAGAGACGGGACAAGCTACAATGAGCAGTTCTTC. Its translation: CATSRDGTSYNEQFF.

Note on this clone: The CDR3 carries no conserved terminal phenylalanine or tryptophan, so it likely arises from a read error. The V call is TRBV19, the J call TRBJ2-7; D call uncertain. V dropped 3 bases and J dropped 1 base, with 10 bases sitting between them. This CDR3 is 14 amino acids long. The germline CDR1 and CDR2 sequences are LNHDA and SQIVND (reference sequence). CDR3 in DNA: TGTGCCAGTAGTATTGCGGTGCAGTCCTACGAGCAGTACCTC. Protein: CASSIAVQSYEQYL.